These 17 T cell receptor beta chains were sequenced from one sample in a study of blood T cells in healthy people across ages. Through a sample-barcoded 5' primer and a J-beta primer mix, a second PCR was run for roughly 6 to 12 cycles. A single record per CDR3 protein comes from TCRdb applying MiXCR to the 5' RACE reads. Among fewer than 1.5 million distinct CDR3 sequences listed, roughly 40% were seen once. Sequenced material: blood. The receptors were gathered from a woman aged 18-29 years in good health.

CDR3 sequence (DNA): TGTGCCAGCAGGAGAACAGGGGCCCCTTTCAATGAGCAGTTCTTC. Protein sequence: CASRRTGAPFNEQFF. The chain is built from TRBV6-5 and TRBJ2-1; 7 bases map to TRBD1. This CDR3 is 15 amino acids long. The trim removed 6 bases at V and 6 bases at J, leaving 11 bases unmatched. In germline, CDR1 is MNHEY, CDR2 SVGAGI.

This clonotype was observed a handful of times. The chain recombines TRBV11-2 with TRBJ2-3; 9 bases line up with TRBD2. Germline CDR1 is SGHAT and CDR2 is FQNNGV. This CDR3 comprises 15 residues. V was clipped by 5 bases and J by 1 base; unmatched bases: 4. The CDR3 is CASSDLAGGTDTQYF. CDR3 coding DNA: TGTGCCAGCAGCGACTTAGCGGGGGGCACAGATACGCAGTATTTT.

This clonotype was counted between two and nine times. This chain joins TRBV20-1 and TRBJ2-1, with 11 bases that match TRBD2. V dropped 3 bases and J dropped 1; count of bases not matched to a gene: 2. The germline V gene has CDR1 DFQATT and CDR2 SNEGSKA (reference sequence). CDR3 length: 15 residues. The DNA for the CDR3 is TGCAGTGCTAGGACTAGCGGGGTATCCTACAATGAGCAGTTCTTC. The encoded protein is CSARTSGVSYNEQFF.

This clonotype appeared a few times. The chain is built from TRBV6-4 and TRBJ1-1, with 8 bases lining up with TRBD1. The CDR3 is 14 amino acids. CDR1 and CDR2 (germline): MRHNA, SNTAGT. Trimming at V came to 3 bases and at J to 1 base, leaving 1 base not matched to a gene. The CDR3 nucleotides are TGTGCCAGCAGTGAGGGACAGGCGAACACTGAAGCTTTCTTT. It specifies CASSEGQANTEAFF.

The chain employs TRBV6-8 and TRBJ2-7; perhaps TRBD1 as D (6 bases). Germline CDR1 is MNHGY and CDR2 is SAAAGT. The V end was cut by 2 bases, the J end by 2 bases, with 16 bases between. This CDR3 spans 16 amino acids. The CDR3 bases are TGTGCCAGCAGTTACCTTTCGACAGGAAGGACCTACGAGCAGTACTTC. Translation gives CASSYLSTGRTYEQYF.

This chain connects TRBV6-1 to TRBJ1-2; the D is unclear. CDR1 and CDR2 from the germline V gene are MNHNS and SASEGT. The length of the CDR3 is 14 residues. The V and J ends lost 0 bases and 5 bases respectively, with 10 bases between them. This CDR3 is CASSEAGLLYGYTF. The CDR3 coding sequence is TGTGCCAGCAGTGAAGCCGGCCTACTATATGGCTACACCTTC.

V usage is TRBV20-1 and J usage is TRBJ1-2; D call uncertain. The length of the CDR3 is 14 residues. Germline-derived CDR1 and CDR2 are DFQATT and SNEGSKA (reference sequence). V lost 3 bases and J 8 bases, leaving 19 bases between the germline ends. CDR3 amino acids: CSASNAPTANGYTF. DNA for the CDR3: TGCAGTGCTAGCAACGCCCCGACGGCTAACGGCTACACCTTC.

Only a few counts were recorded for this clonotype. This chain connects TRBV25-1 to TRBJ1-2; 10 bases align to TRBD1. CDR1 MGHDK and CDR2 SYGVNS come from the germline V gene. Losses at the gene ends were 4 bases for V and 6 bases for J; bases not matched to a gene: 2. The CDR3 totals 13 residues. In DNA form, the CDR3 reads TGTGCCAGCAGTGCTGGACAGGGGGATGGCTACACCTTC. It translates to CASSAGQGDGYTF.

V is TRBV20-1 and J is TRBJ2-4; no clear D. CDR3 length: 14 amino acids. Germline values: CDR1 DFQATT, CDR2 SNEGSKA (reference sequence). The ends were cut back, 6 bases at V and 15 bases at J, with 27 bases in the middle. The CDR3, as DNA: TGCAGTGCCCCGCCCCTCTCTTCTGGCCACGAGCGGTACTTC. Translating it yields CSAPPLSSGHERYF.

The chain is built from TRBV27 and TRBJ1-2, with D possibly TRBD1 on 5 matching bases. The CDR3 is 15 amino acids. Germline CDR1 and CDR2: MNHEY and SMNVEV (reference sequence). Trimming removed 3 bases from V and 2 bases from J, with 13 bases in between. Written as DNA, the CDR3 is TGTGCCAGCAGTTTTGGGACGGAGTCCAACTATGGCTACACCTTC. Translation gives CASSFGTESNYGYTF.

The rearrangement links TRBV7-9 to TRBJ1-6, with D maybe TRBD1 (5 bases). Trimming cost V 5 bases and J 4 bases, with 15 bases left between them. The CDR3 has 16 amino acids. Per the germline V gene, CDR1 is SEHNR and CDR2 is FQNEAQ (reference sequence). The CDR3 protein is CASSGDGGMYNSPLHF. The CDR3, as DNA: TGTGCCAGCAGCGGCGACGGGGGAATGTATAATTCACCCCTCCACTTT. Variable domain in full (rest from reference TRBV7-9 and TRBJ1-6): DTGVSQNPRHKITKRGQNVTFRCDPISEHNRLYWYRQTLGQGPEFLTYFQNEAQLEKSRLLSDRFSAERPKGSFSTLEIQRTEQGDSAMYLCASSGDGGMYNSPLHFGNGTRLTVT.

This clonotype was seen only a few times. The J gene is TRBJ1-2, the V gene TRBV27, with D hard to call. Germline V gene sequence: CDR1 MNHEY, CDR2 SMNVEV (reference sequence). The V gene lost 4 bases and the J gene lost 8 bases, with 11 bases spanning the gap. This CDR3 is 12 amino acids long. This chain's CDR3 is CASSSGLWGYTF. The CDR3 DNA reads as TGTGCCAGCAGTTCCGGATTATGGGGCTACACCTTC.

This chain links TRBV6-5 with TRBJ2-3; 7 nucleotides match TRBD1. This CDR3 contains 16 residues. Germline V CDR1 and CDR2: MNHEY, SVGAGI. V lost 2 bases to trimming and J lost 1 base; unmatched junction nucleotides: 6. CDR3 region: CASSYLRGPGTDTQYF. The CDR3, as DNA: TGTGCCAGCAGTTACCTTAGGGGGCCAGGCACAGATACGCAGTATTTT.

The chain combines TRBV20-1 with TRBJ1-6, with D possibly matching TRBD1 (6 bases). Germline V gene lookup returns CDR1 DFQATT and CDR2 SNEGSKA (reference sequence). V was cut by 4 bases and J by 6 bases, with 10 bases left in between. This CDR3 comprises 13 residues. CDR3 nucleotides: TGCAGTGCTATATCAGGGGCTAATTCACCCCTCCACTTT. It codes for CSAISGANSPLHF.

This clonotype was seen a handful of times. CDR3 in DNA: TGTGCCATCAGGAGTAGCGAGCGGGGGCCCCTCACAGATACGCAGTATTTT. It specifies CAIRSSERGPLTDTQYF. The genes are TRBV10-3 and TRBJ2-3, with 8 bases fitting TRBD2. The CDR3 sequence is 17 residues long. Looked up from germline, CDR1 is ENHRY and CDR2 is SYGVKD. J gave up 2 bases and V 6 bases, and 13 bases lay outside the gene matches.

The chain is built from TRBV20-1 and TRBJ2-3; TRBD2 matches 7 bases. The trim removed 6 bases at V and 4 bases at J, leaving 13 bases unmatched. Germline V gene lookup returns CDR1 DFQATT and CDR2 SNEGSKA (reference sequence). CDR3 size: 15 residues. Written as DNA, the CDR3 is TGCAGTGCGCAAACCCGGGACTACAGCGCAGATACGCAGTATTTT. It encodes CSAQTRDYSADTQYF.

This clonotype was seen only once. J is TRBJ2-1 and V is TRBV4-2; the match to TRBD2 covers 7 bases. The CDR3 loop spans 15 amino acids. CDR1 is LGHNA and CDR2 is YNFKEQ in the germline V gene. J was trimmed by 8 bases and V by 1 base; bases with no gene match: 8. CDR3 residues: CASSQVAGDQDEQFF. In DNA form, the CDR3 reads TGTGCCAGCAGCCAAGTTGCGGGGGATCAGGATGAGCAGTTCTTC.